Detailed here is one T cell receptor beta chain. Its antigen remains unidentified. This CDR3 spans 14 amino acids. Between the trimmed V and J ends, which lost 7 bases and 4 bases, there was a span of 14 bases. CDR1 SNHLY and CDR2 FYNNEI come from the germline V gene. This sample is drawn from a study of blood T cell dynamics during melanoma immunotherapy. Study overall: Patients with metastatic melanoma got pembrolizumab or nivolumab-ipilimumab as first-line care. Study-level findings and limits: Disease-control patients' PBMC repertoires became either more clonal or more diverse at W3.

Described time point: week 3, after first cycle of checkpoint inhibitor. Sampling occurred pretreatment (T0) and at week 3 (W3), after cycle one of checkpoint blockade. Prior systemic cancer therapy, immunosuppressant use and other active malignancies excluded patients. Here immunoSEQ multiplex PCR was the method, and the copy in TCRdb shows in-frame clones only, minus some. The repertoire consists of 6,000 to 8,500 clones, with approximately 81% occurring once and the leading ten covering around 4.9%. This rearrangement joins TRBV2 to TRBJ1-5; possibly TRBD1 for D (5 bases). The clonotype comes from a human donor with melanoma. The material sequenced was blood, taken from a patient treated with checkpoint blockade. The CDR3 region has the DNA TGTGCCAGCAACGACAGAGGGGCGAATCAGCCCCAGCATTTT. This codes for CASNDRGANQPQHF.